This entry lists 26 T cell receptor beta chains sequenced from one sample in a study of CD8 T cells in Susac syndrome. cDNA came from 0.5 to 1 ug RNA primed by random hexamers. TCRdb reanalysed the immunoSEQ multiplex PCR reads using MiXCR and keeps one entry per CDR3 protein. The table includes 160,000 or so distinct CDR3 sequences, around 93% detected once. Material: CD4+ T cells from PBMCs. Receptor source: a human donor in good health.

The chain carries TRBV5-4 and TRBJ2-2; unclear D gene. Germline V CDR1 and CDR2: SGHNT, YYREEE (reference sequence). The CDR3 runs to 14 residues. The V gene lost 1 base and the J gene lost 0 bases, with 4 bases spanning the gap. The CDR3 DNA sequence: TGTGCCAGCAGCTTGCCCTCGAACACCGGGGAGCTGTTTTTT. This codes for CASSLPSNTGELFF.

This clonotype is a singleton in its sample. The V and J genes are TRBV5-1 and TRBJ2-7, with D perhaps TRBD2 (5 bases). Germline assignment: CDR1 SGHRS and CDR2 YFSETQ. This CDR3 is built from 12 residues. Trimming left V 0 bases short and J 7 bases short, with 8 bases between. Here the CDR3 DNA reads TGCGCCAGCAGCTTGGAAACGGGGGAGCAGTACTTC. Its protein is CASSLETGEQYF.

This clonotype has just one count. J is TRBJ2-2 and V is TRBV9, with a tentative D call TRBD2 (6 bases). The CDR3 is 15 residues long. Trimming took off 0 bases at V and 0 bases at J, with 6 bases between the two ends. Per the germline V gene, CDR1 is SGDLS and CDR2 is YYNGEE. As DNA, the CDR3 is TGTGCCAGCAGCGTAGCGGGGGCGAACACCGGGGAGCTGTTTTTT. Residues: CASSVAGANTGELFF.

This sequence joins TRBV11-2 and TRBJ2-3; the D gene is possibly TRBD2 (6 bases). The CDR3 is made up of 15 amino acids. V was shortened by 4 bases and J by 2 bases, with 13 bases between the two germline ends. Germline V lookup: CDR1 SGHAT, CDR2 FQNNGV. CDR3 sequence: CASSSSGLHTDTQYF. The DNA of the CDR3 is TGTGCCAGCAGCTCCTCGGGACTGCACACAGATACGCAGTATTTT.

This chain joins TRBV29-1 and TRBJ2-1, with a possible D match to TRBD1 (6 bases). V lost 1 base and J 4 bases, leaving 11 bases between the germline ends. This CDR3 has 14 amino acids. Germline loops: CDR1 SQVTM, CDR2 ANQGSEA. CDR3: CSVEAHRDYNEQFF. CDR3 DNA sequence: TGCAGCGTTGAAGCTCACAGGGATTACAATGAGCAGTTCTTC.

The chain has TRBV29-1 and TRBJ2-7; D not resolved. The CDR3 extends over 10 amino acids. Germline values: CDR1 SQVTM, CDR2 ANQGSEA. Trimming left V 3 bases short and J 4 bases short, with 4 bases between. Written as DNA, the CDR3 is TGCAGCGTTGAGGATTACGAGCAGTACTTC. The encoded protein is CSVEDYEQYF.

The gene calls are TRBV30 and TRBJ2-5, with D possibly matching TRBD2 (7 bases). The CDR3 covers 15 residues. The germline gives CDR1 GTSNPN, CDR2 SVGIG (reference sequence). V lost 2 bases to trimming and J lost 5 bases, with 18 bases between them. DNA for the CDR3: TGTGCCTGGAGTCTCCCCACGGGGGGCGGTGAGACCCAGTACTTC. Amino acids: CAWSLPTGGGETQYF.

This CDR3 is CASNSRDRAGIRGTEAFF. The CDR3 bases are TGTGCCAGCAACTCCCGGGACAGGGCCGGCATTCGGGGTACTGAAGCTTTCTTT. The chain links TRBV3-1 to TRBJ1-1, with TRBD1 matching 9 bases. This CDR3 has 18 residues. The V gene end was trimmed by 7 bases and the J gene end by 5 bases; junction bases not matched to a gene: 20. The germline V gene encodes CDR1 LGHDT and CDR2 YNNKEL (reference sequence).

The chain is built from TRBV5-4 and TRBJ1-2; possible D gene TRBD1, 5 bases. The CDR3 is 15 amino acids. CDR1 SGHNT and CDR2 YYREEE come from the germline V gene (reference sequence). The V end lost 4 bases, the J end lost 2 bases, and 15 bases lay between the germline ends. The CDR3, as DNA: TGTGCCAGCAGCCTACCGACAGAATCCAACTATGGCTACACCTTC. Protein sequence: CASSLPTESNYGYTF.

The genes are TRBV30 and TRBJ1-5; D call uncertain. This CDR3 region has 13 residues. Trimming took 0 bases from V and 5 from J, leaving 8 bases between them. The germline CDR1 and CDR2 sequences are GTSNPN and SVGIG (reference sequence). For the CDR3, the DNA is TGTGCCTGGAGTGTACAGCCCCATCAGCCCCAGCATTTT. This sequence encodes CAWSVQPHQPQHF.

The V and J genes are TRBV20-1 and TRBJ2-2, with D maybe TRBD1 (5 bases). V was clipped by 6 bases and J by 0 bases, with 14 bases between them. The CDR3 length is 15 residues. CDR1 is DFQATT and CDR2 is SNEGSKA in the germline V gene (reference sequence). The CDR3 DNA sequence: TGCAGTGCCCACATGGGGCAGTCGAACACCGGGGAGCTGTTTTTT. Translated: CSAHMGQSNTGELFF.

This clonotype was observed a few times. This chain connects TRBV7-9 to TRBJ2-5; 9 nucleotides match TRBD1. This CDR3 is built from 15 residues. Per germline, CDR1 SEHNR and CDR2 FQNEAQ (reference sequence). V trimming: 1 base; J trimming: 4 bases; junction bases outside the gene matches: 4. For the CDR3, the DNA is TGTGCCAGCAGCTTAGGGGGACAGGGTGGAGAGACCCAGTACTTC. This encodes CASSLGGQGGETQYF.

This rearrangement joins TRBV20-1 to TRBJ1-1; maybe TRBD1 (6 bases). This CDR3 comprises 11 residues. From germline, CDR1 is DFQATT and CDR2 SNEGSKA (reference sequence). V was cut by 0 bases and J by 10 bases, with 9 bases left in between. CDR3 sequence reads: CSARERGVAFF. For the CDR3, the DNA is TGCAGTGCTAGAGAGAGGGGGGTAGCTTTCTTT.

The V gene is TRBV29-1, the J gene TRBJ2-3, with D unclear. V was cut by 6 bases and J by 0 bases, with 10 bases left in between. Germline CDR1 and CDR2: SQVTM and ANQGSEA. The CDR3 has 13 amino acids. CDR3 sequence: CSVSYTSTDTQYF. DNA for the CDR3: TGCAGCGTGAGCTACACTAGCACAGATACGCAGTATTTT.

This chain connects TRBV20-1 to TRBJ2-3, with 10 bases aligning to TRBD2. After removal of 4 bases from V and 2 bases from J, the junction contained 6 bases not matched to a gene. This CDR3 spans 15 amino acids. The V gene's germline CDR1 is DFQATT and CDR2 SNEGSKA (reference sequence). CDR3 sequence reads: CSAKASGGFTDTQYF. For the CDR3, the DNA is TGCAGTGCTAAAGCTAGCGGGGGATTCACAGATACGCAGTATTTT.

This clonotype was recorded a few times. This sequence joins TRBV12-3 or TRBV12-4 and TRBJ1-3; the D is unclear. The CDR3 is 15 amino acids. V lost 6 bases and J 4 bases, leaving 16 bases between the germline ends. Written as DNA, the CDR3 is TGTGCCAGCAGCCTACTTGGGGTTTCGGGAAACACCATATATTTT. It specifies CASSLLGVSGNTIYF.

J is TRBJ2-1 and V is TRBV2; 11 nucleotides match TRBD2. The germline CDR1 and CDR2 sequences are SNHLY and FYNNEI. Unmatched junction bases numbered 0, after V lost 5 bases and J lost 0 bases. This CDR3 is 15 amino acids long. CDR3 DNA sequence: TGTGCCAGCAGTACTAGCGGGGGCTCCTACAATGAGCAGTTCTTC. Translation gives CASSTSGGSYNEQFF.

The V call is TRBV9, the J call TRBJ2-3, with D perhaps given as TRBD1 or TRBD2 (6 bases each). This CDR3 contains 15 residues. Trimming pared 0 bases from V and 5 bases from J, leaving 13 bases between. From germline, CDR1 is SGDLS and CDR2 YYNGEE. DNA for the CDR3: TGTGCCAGCAGCGTAGAGGGGGGCCTTAAAGATACGCAGTATTTT. This codes for CASSVEGGLKDTQYF.

The chain combines TRBV5-1 with TRBJ2-7; D call uncertain. Trimming removed 2 bases from V and 2 bases from J, with 11 bases in between. In germline, CDR1 is SGHRS, CDR2 YFSETQ. The CDR3 is made up of 14 amino acids. CDR3 coding DNA: TGCGCCAGCAGCTTAGACAACTATCCCTACGAGCAGTACTTC. Translating gives CASSLDNYPYEQYF. The whole variable domain, remainder taken from reference TRBV5-1 and TRBJ2-7, is KAGVTQTPRYLIKTRGQQVTLSCSPISGHRSVSWYQQTPGQGLQFLFEYFSETQRNKGNFPGRFSGRQFSNSRSEMNVSTLELGDSALYLCASSLDNYPYEQYFGPGTRLTVT.

The V and J genes are TRBV7-8 and TRBJ2-1; TRBD2 aligns across 11 bases. With V trimmed by 3 bases and J by 4 bases, 2 bases remained unmatched. CDR1 SGHVS and CDR2 FQNEAQ come from the germline V gene. This CDR3 has 15 amino acids. The CDR3 DNA is TGTGCCAGCAGCTTGGGACTAGCGGTATACAATGAGCAGTTCTTC. It specifies CASSLGLAVYNEQFF.

The CDR3 here is CASRKEVNTEAFF. The CDR3 DNA follows: TGTGCCAGCAGAAAAGAGGTGAACACTGAAGCTTTCTTT. The chain uses TRBV2 and TRBJ1-1; D is uncertain. Germline V CDR1 and CDR2: SNHLY, FYNNEI. With 6 bases removed from V and 0 bases from J, the gap between germline ends came to 8 bases. This CDR3 comprises 13 residues.

This clonotype appeared once. The rearrangement uses TRBV20-1 and TRBJ2-3, with 9 bases that match TRBD2. Germline values: CDR1 DFQATT, CDR2 SNEGSKA (reference sequence). The CDR3 covers 15 residues. V shed 1 base, J shed 2 bases, and the junction held 4 bases outside the gene matches. CDR3 residues: CSARGAGGSTDTQYF. The CDR3 DNA follows: TGCAGTGCTAGAGGAGCGGGGGGATCCACAGATACGCAGTATTTT.

Written as DNA, the CDR3 is TGTGCCAGCAGCCCCGGGACTAGCGGGGGACGGGACACCGGGGAGCTGTTTTTT. Its protein is CASSPGTSGGRDTGELFF. The chain links TRBV6-1 to TRBJ2-2, with 14 nucleotides matching TRBD2. After removal of 6 bases from V and 3 bases from J, the junction contained 9 bases not matched to a gene. Per the germline V gene, CDR1 is MNHNS and CDR2 is SASEGT. CDR3 length: 18 amino acids.

V and J are TRBV7-3 and TRBJ2-1; 8 bases align to TRBD1. This CDR3 region has 17 residues. From germline, CDR1 is SGHTA and CDR2 FQGTGA. Losses at the gene ends were 5 bases for V and 4 bases for J; bases not matched to a gene: 13. CDR3 in DNA: TGTGCCAGCAGCCCTACAAAGGGGGACAGGCGATACAATGAGCAGTTCTTC. Its protein is CASSPTKGDRRYNEQFF.

This clonotype was counted a single time. The V and J genes are TRBV19 and TRBJ1-2, with TRBD1 matching 9 bases. Trimming removed 3 bases from V and 7 bases from J; junction bases left unmatched: 6. The germline CDR1 and CDR2 sequences are LNHDA and SQIVND (reference sequence). The CDR3 has 14 amino acids. The CDR3 sequence: CASSIGQGLSGYTF. The DNA for the CDR3 is TGTGCCAGTAGTATTGGACAGGGGCTGAGTGGCTACACCTTC.

The gene calls are TRBV5-1 and TRBJ1-4; D ambiguous. The germline gives CDR1 SGHRS, CDR2 YFSETQ. The length of the CDR3 is 12 residues. V lost 4 bases and J lost 10, with 11 bases in between. DNA for the CDR3: TGCGCCAGCAGCCCCGAACGTGGAAAACTGTTTTTT. Protein sequence: CASSPERGKLFF.